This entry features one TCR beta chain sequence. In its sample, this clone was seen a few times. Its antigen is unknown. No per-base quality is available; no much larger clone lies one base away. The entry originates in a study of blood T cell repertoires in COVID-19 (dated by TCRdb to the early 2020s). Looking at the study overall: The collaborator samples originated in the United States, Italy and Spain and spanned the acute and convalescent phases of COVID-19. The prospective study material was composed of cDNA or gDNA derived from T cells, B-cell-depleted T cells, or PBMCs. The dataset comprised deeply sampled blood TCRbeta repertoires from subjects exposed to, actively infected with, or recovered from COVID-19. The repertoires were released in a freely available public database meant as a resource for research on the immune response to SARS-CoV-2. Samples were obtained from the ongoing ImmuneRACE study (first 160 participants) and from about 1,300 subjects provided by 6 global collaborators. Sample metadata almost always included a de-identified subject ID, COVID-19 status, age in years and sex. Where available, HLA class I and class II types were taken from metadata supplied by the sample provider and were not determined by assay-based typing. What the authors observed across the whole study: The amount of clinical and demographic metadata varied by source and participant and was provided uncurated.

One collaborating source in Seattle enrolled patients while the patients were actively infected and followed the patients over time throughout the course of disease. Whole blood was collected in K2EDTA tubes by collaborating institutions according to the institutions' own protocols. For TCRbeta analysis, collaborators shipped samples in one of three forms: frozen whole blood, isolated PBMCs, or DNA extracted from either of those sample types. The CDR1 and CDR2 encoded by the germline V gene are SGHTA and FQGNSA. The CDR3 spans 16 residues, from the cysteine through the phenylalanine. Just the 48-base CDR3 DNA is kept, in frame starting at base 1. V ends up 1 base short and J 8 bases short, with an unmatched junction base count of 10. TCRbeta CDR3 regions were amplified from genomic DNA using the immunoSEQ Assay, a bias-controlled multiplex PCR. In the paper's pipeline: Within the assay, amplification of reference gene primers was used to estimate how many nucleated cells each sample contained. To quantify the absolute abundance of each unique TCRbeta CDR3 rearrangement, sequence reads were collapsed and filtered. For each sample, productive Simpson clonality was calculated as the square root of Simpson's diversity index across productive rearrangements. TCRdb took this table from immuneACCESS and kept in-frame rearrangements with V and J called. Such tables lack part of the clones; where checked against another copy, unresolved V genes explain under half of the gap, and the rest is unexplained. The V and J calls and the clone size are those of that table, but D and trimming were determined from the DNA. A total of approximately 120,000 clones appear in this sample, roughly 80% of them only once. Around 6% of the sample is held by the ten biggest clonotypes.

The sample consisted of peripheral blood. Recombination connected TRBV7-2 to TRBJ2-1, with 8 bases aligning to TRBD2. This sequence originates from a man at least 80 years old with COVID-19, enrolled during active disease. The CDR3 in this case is CASSLGSGRGGDEQFF. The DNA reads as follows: TGTGCCAGCAGCTTAGGGAGCGGGAGAGGGGGAGATGAGCAGTTCTTC. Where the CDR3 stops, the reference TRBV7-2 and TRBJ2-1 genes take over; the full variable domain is GAGVSQSPSNKVTEKGKDVELRCDPISGHTALYWYRQSLGQGLEFLIYFQGNSAPDKSGLPSDRFSAERTGGSVSTLTIQRTQQEDSAVYLCASSLGSGRGGDEQFFGPGTRLTVL.